Presented here are 27 T cell receptor beta chains from one specimen sequenced in a study of T cell repertoires in cytomegalovirus infection. These TCRs are of unknown antigen specificity. MiXCR, run by TCRdb on the reads, gives a single entry per CDR3 protein. The sample records about 770,000 distinct CDR3 sequences, 25% to 35% being singletons. Here the sequenced sample was cultured CD8+ T cells from PBMCs, taken from culture after CMV antigen stimulation. All receptors come from a human donor in good health (CMV status not recorded). Some clones in this sample may be carry-over from other donors' samples.

This clonotype was observed a few times. The chain joins TRBV28 to TRBJ2-3; no clear D gene. Deletions cut 6 bases from V and 7 bases from J, with 8 bases between. Per the germline V gene, CDR1 is MDHEN and CDR2 is SYDVKM. There are 11 residues in the CDR3. The CDR3 DNA reads TGTGCCAGCAGCTCCACTTATACGCAGTATTTT. It specifies CASSSTYTQYF.

As DNA, the CDR3 is TGTGCCAGCAGCTTTATAGAGCGAAGGATGAGTGGCTACACCTTC. Translation gives CASSFIERRMSGYTF. The gene calls are TRBV11-3 and TRBJ1-2; no definite D call. CDR1 and CDR2 (germline): SGHNT, YENEEA. The CDR3 runs to 15 residues. The ends were cut back, 3 bases at V and 7 bases at J, with 18 bases in the middle. The full variable domain, in which reference TRBV11-3 and TRBJ1-2 provide the parts outside the CDR3, is EAGVVQSPRYKIIEKKQPVAFWCNPISGHNTLYWYLQNLGQGPELLIRYENEEAVDDSQLPKDRFSAERLKGVDSTLKIQPAELGDSAVYLCASSFIERRMSGYTFGSGTRLTVV.

The chain is built from TRBV29-1 and TRBJ2-7; no firm D call. Trimming removed 6 bases at V and 3 bases at J, with 15 bases between. This CDR3 region has 13 residues. Per germline, CDR1 SQVTM and CDR2 ANQGSEA. CDR3 region: CSVKDGPGYEQYV. CDR3 DNA: TGCAGCGTAAAGGATGGCCCGGGCTACGAGCAGTACGTC.

This clonotype was recorded a few times. The gene calls are TRBV7-8 and TRBJ2-1; 8 nucleotides agree with TRBD2. The V gene's germline CDR1 is SGHVS and CDR2 FQNEAQ. The CDR3 has 18 residues. With 5 bases clipped from V and 0 bases from J, the junction kept 12 bases outside the gene matches. The CDR3 DNA is TGTGCCAGCAGCAAGTCCGGGCTAGCGGGCGCCTCCTACAATGAGCAGTTCTTC. As protein: CASSKSGLAGASYNEQFF.

This clonotype was counted many times. This chain's CDR3 is CASTFGQGGTGELFF. The CDR3 DNA reads TGTGCCAGCACCTTCGGGCAGGGAGGCACCGGGGAGCTGTTTTTT. The chain recombines TRBV7-6 with TRBJ2-2; tentatively, D is TRBD2 (6 bases). The germline CDR1 and CDR2 sequences are SGHVS and FNYEAQ. V was clipped by 7 bases and J by 4 bases, with 16 bases between them. The CDR3 covers 15 residues.

The CDR3 DNA reads TGTGCCAGCAGCCACCCCGGACAGGATATCGAGCAGTACTTC. This sequence encodes CASSHPGQDIEQYF. The genes are TRBV14 and TRBJ2-7, with 7 bases fitting TRBD1. Germline-derived CDR1 and CDR2 are SGHDN and FVKESK. V lost 3 bases, J lost 6 bases, and 8 bases stayed unmatched. There are 14 residues in the CDR3.

This clonotype has a count of ten or more. The chain links TRBV12-3 or TRBV12-4 to TRBJ2-5; 12 positions match TRBD2. The CDR3 is 16 amino acids. V dropped 6 bases and J dropped 5; count of bases not matched to a gene: 10. The CDR3 spells CASRPGTSGLRETQYF. For the CDR3, the DNA is TGTGCCAGCAGACCGGGGACTAGCGGGCTCCGGGAGACCCAGTACTTC.

This clonotype has just a few counts. The rearrangement uses TRBV6-2 or TRBV6-3 and TRBJ1-5, with D hard to call. Trimming cost V 1 base and J 7 bases, with 8 bases left between them. The CDR3 has 13 amino acids. Per the germline V gene, CDR1 is MNHEY and CDR2 is SVGEGT. CDR3 in amino acids: CASSYFDPQPQHF. The DNA of the CDR3 is TGTGCCAGCAGTTACTTCGACCCCCAGCCCCAGCATTTT.

This rearrangement joins TRBV7-3 to TRBJ2-7, with D perhaps TRBD1 (5 bases). The germline gives CDR1 SGHTA, CDR2 FQGTGA. V lost 5 bases to trimming and J lost 3 bases, with 17 bases between them. The CDR3 is made up of 15 amino acids. CDR3 residues: CASSPHAGMYYEQYF. The CDR3 DNA reads as TGTGCCAGCAGCCCACACGCAGGGATGTACTACGAGCAGTACTTC.

The table lists this clonotype with many counts. This chain joins TRBV6-2 or TRBV6-3 and TRBJ2-7; 10 nucleotides align to TRBD1. The V segment lost 5 bases and the J segment 5 bases; nucleotides outside the gene matches: 12. Germline CDR1 reads MNHEY; CDR2 reads SVGEGT. This CDR3 has 16 residues. CDR3 in DNA: TGTGCCAGCAGTGACCCGGGACAGGGGACCTGGGACGAGCAGTACGTC. Residues: CASSDPGQGTWDEQYV.

This clonotype was seen a handful of times. The chain combines TRBV4-1 with TRBJ1-2; D is perhaps TRBD1 (5 bases). V lost 3 bases to trimming and J lost 5 bases, with 16 bases between them. CDR3 length equals 15 residues. Looked up from germline, CDR1 is MGHRA and CDR2 is YSYEKL. In DNA, the CDR3 is TGCGCCAGCAGCCAGCTGTCCCCAGGGCCTTATGGCTACACCTTC. This sequence encodes CASSQLSPGPYGYTF.

The chain recombines TRBV10-3 with TRBJ2-7, with unresolved D. The CDR3 contains 13 residues. Germline lookup yields CDR1 ENHRY and CDR2 SYGVKD. V was trimmed by 6 bases and J by 0 bases, leaving 9 bases between them. CDR3 sequence: CAIRALSSYEQYF. Here the CDR3 DNA reads TGTGCCATCAGGGCTTTAAGCTCCTACGAGCAGTACTTC.

V usage is TRBV2 and J usage is TRBJ1-2; D is perhaps TRBD1 (6 bases). The CDR3 is 15 residues long. Germline values: CDR1 SNHLY, CDR2 FYNNEI. Trimming cost V 4 bases and J 7 bases, with 19 bases left between them. CDR3 protein: CASSAFSGQPPGYTF. In DNA form, the CDR3 reads TGTGCCAGCAGTGCATTTTCTGGACAGCCCCCTGGCTACACCTTC. The variable domain in full, completed from reference TRBV2 and TRBJ1-2, reads EPEVTQTPSHQVTQMGQEVILRCVPISNHLYFYWYRQILGQKVEFLVSFYNNEISEKSEIFDDQFSVERPDGSNFTLKIRSTKLEDSAMYFCASSAFSGQPPGYTFGSGTRLTVV.

This clonotype turned up a few times. The rearrangement uses TRBV19 and TRBJ1-3; D gene unclear. Germline CDR1 LNHDA, CDR2 SQIVND (reference sequence). The CDR3 is 14 residues long. V gave up 5 bases and J gave up 0 bases, with 8 bases separating them. CDR3 residues: CASSSQISGNTIYF. The CDR3 nucleotides are TGTGCCAGTAGTTCCCAGATCTCTGGAAACACCATATATTTT.

Only a few counts were recorded for this clonotype. This chain uses TRBV7-8 with TRBJ2-1; 10 bases align to TRBD1. J was trimmed by 3 bases and V by 3 bases; bases with no gene match: 5. The CDR3 totals 16 residues. Germline V gives CDR1 SGHVS, CDR2 FQNEAQ. The CDR3 protein is CASSFPDRGLYNEQFF. CDR3 nucleotide sequence: TGTGCCAGCAGCTTCCCTGACAGGGGGCTCTACAATGAGCAGTTCTTC. The full variable domain, with the rest looked up from reference TRBV7-8 and TRBJ2-1, is GAGVSQSPRYKVAKRGQDVALRCDPISGHVSLFWYQQALGQGPEFLTYFQNEAQLDKSGLPSDRFFAERPEGSVSTLKIQRTQQEDSAVYLCASSFPDRGLYNEQFFGPGTRLTVL.

This chain uses TRBV6-5 with TRBJ2-5; tentative D call: TRBD1 (5 bases). Germline V gene lookup returns CDR1 MNHEY and CDR2 SVGAGI. The CDR3 covers 17 residues. The V and J ends lost 6 bases and 1 base respectively, with 21 bases between them. The CDR3 protein is CASRGKLNRQFQETQYF. The CDR3 DNA reads TGTGCCAGCAGGGGGAAATTAAACCGACAGTTCCAAGAGACCCAGTACTTC.

The chain carries TRBV6-6 and TRBJ2-5; D may be TRBD2 (7 bases). Trimming stripped 7 bases from V and 1 base from J, with 16 bases between. CDR3 size: 15 residues. Per the germline V gene, CDR1 is MNHNY and CDR2 is SVGAGI (reference sequence). The CDR3 DNA is TGTGCCAGCACCCTAACGGGGGGCCTCCAAGAGACCCAGTACTTC. Protein: CASTLTGGLQETQYF.

A few counts support this clonotype. This chain connects TRBV7-9 to TRBJ1-2; D not resolved. Trimming removed 1 base at V and 4 bases at J, with 16 bases between. CDR3 length equals 16 residues. CDR1 is SEHNR, CDR2 FQNEAQ, per germline (reference sequence). The CDR3 region is CASSLDWRRKSYGYTF. The CDR3 DNA reads TGTGCCAGCAGCTTAGACTGGAGACGGAAAAGCTATGGCTACACCTTC.

This sequence joins TRBV12-3 or TRBV12-4 and TRBJ2-7, with 7 bases that match TRBD2. This CDR3 region has 14 residues. Trimming at V came to 5 bases and at J to 2 bases, leaving 6 bases not matched to a gene. Written as DNA, the CDR3 is TGTGCCAGCAGTCTATTTGGGACTACCTACGAGCAGTACTTC. It yields the protein CASSLFGTTYEQYF.

This clonotype was counted ten times or more. This chain connects TRBV7-6 to TRBJ2-1; the D is unclear. The germline V gene has CDR1 SGHVS and CDR2 FNYEAQ. V was cut by 1 base and J by 7 bases, with 8 bases left in between. This CDR3 contains 13 residues. As DNA, the CDR3 is TGTGCCAGCAGCTTAGTGGTACGGAATGAGCAGTTCTTC. This sequence encodes CASSLVVRNEQFF.

The chain employs TRBV6-6 and TRBJ2-7; TRBD2 matches at 8 bases. CDR1 is MNHNY and CDR2 is SVGAGI in the germline V gene (reference sequence). V lost 4 bases and J lost 1; bases outside the gene matches: 3. The CDR3 sequence is 14 residues long. In nucleotides, the CDR3 is TGTGCCAGCAGTTTCCCGGGAGGGTCCTACGAGCAGTACTTC. Its translation is CASSFPGGSYEQYF.

V usage is TRBV2 and J usage is TRBJ1-6; D not resolved. This CDR3 spans 16 amino acids. The V gene lost 4 bases and the J gene lost 7 bases, with 17 bases spanning the gap. CDR1 and CDR2 (germline): SNHLY, FYNNEI. Written as DNA, the CDR3 is TGTGCCAGCAGTGCTCTCCTCGGGATTAAGAATTCACCCCTCCACTTT. This sequence encodes CASSALLGIKNSPLHF.

The V and J genes are TRBV7-6 and TRBJ2-7, with 9 bases matching TRBD2. There are 14 residues in the CDR3. After removal of 4 bases from V and 6 bases from J, the junction contained 7 bases not matched to a gene. CDR1 and CDR2 from the germline V gene are SGHVS and FNYEAQ. In DNA, the CDR3 is TGTGCCAGCAGCTCGACTAGCGGCGCAAGCGAGCAGTACTTC. It yields the protein CASSSTSGASEQYF.

This clonotype turned up a few times. This chain links TRBV5-6 with TRBJ2-7; D is possibly TRBD1 or TRBD2 (6 bases each). The CDR3 runs to 16 residues. V shed 1 base and J shed 2 bases, with 16 bases lying between them. Germline V gene lookup returns CDR1 SGHDT and CDR2 YYEEEE. The CDR3 spells CASSLRGQGLAYEQYV. DNA of the CDR3: TGTGCCAGCAGCTTGCGGGGGCAGGGCCTTGCCTACGAGCAGTACGTC.

This clonotype has only a few counts. The chain recombines TRBV19 with TRBJ1-6, with 10 bases fitting TRBD1. The germline gives CDR1 LNHDA, CDR2 SQIVND (reference sequence). V trimming: 7 bases; J trimming: 9 bases; junction bases outside the gene matches: 6. The CDR3 runs 14 residues. CDR3 DNA: TGTGCCAGTAAGGACAGGGGGGGAATTTCACCCCTCCACTTT. Protein sequence: CASKDRGGISPLHF. Drawing the rest from reference TRBV19 and TRBJ1-6, the complete variable domain is DGGITQSPKYLFRKEGQNVTLSCEQNLNHDAMYWYRQDPGQGLRLIYYSQIVNDFQKGDIAEGYSVSREKKESFPLTVTSAQKNPTAFYLCASKDRGGISPLHFGNGTRLTVT.

This clonotype was detected ten times or more. The J gene is TRBJ2-3, the V gene TRBV7-2, with D possibly TRBD1 on 5 matching bases. V was cut by 8 bases and J by 0 bases, with 15 bases left in between. The CDR3 extends over 15 amino acids. From germline, CDR1 is SGHTA and CDR2 FQGNSA. CDR3 residues: CASAREGVSTDTQYF. The CDR3 region has the DNA TGTGCCAGCGCCCGTGAAGGGGTAAGCACAGATACGCAGTATTTT.

The V and J genes are TRBV28 and TRBJ1-5, with TRBD1 matching 9 bases. CDR3 length: 16 amino acids. CDR1 and CDR2 (germline): MDHEN, SYDVKM. The ends lost 6 bases at V and 5 bases at J; junction bases unmatched: 11. The CDR3 DNA follows: TGTGCCAGCAGCCGTGACCGGGACAGGGTCGATCAGCCCCAGCATTTT. Its translation is CASSRDRDRVDQPQHF.